This T cell receptor (beta chain) was sequenced in a study of CD8+ T cells in alopecia areata. The treatment: oral pan-JAK inhibitor, 5-10 mg twice daily. Cell sorting was applied to PBMCs, and CD4+ and CD8+ T cells were collected. Extracted RNA was reverse transcribed into cDNA, the sequencing template. Assay: immunoSEQ multiplex PCR; the TCRdb copy retains only in-frame clones and omits some. The data show 110,000 or so clones, with approximately 59% seen just once and around 30% held by the top ten. Regarding the study as a whole: In blood and scalp, many expanded lesional clones persisted during tofacitinib. For patients receiving tofacitinib, scalp clonality and expanded CD8+ clones among the top 100 significantly decreased. Relative to normal scalp, lesional scalp, especially alopecia totalis/universalis, showed higher clonality.

Trimming took 5 bases from V and 2 from J; bases not matched to a gene: 5. Looked up from germline, CDR1 is MNHNS and CDR2 is SASEGT. The CDR3 contains 15 residues. This clone showed up just a few times. The antigen remains unidentified. This sequence joins TRBV6-1 and TRBJ2-7; TRBD1 agrees at 11 bases. This receptor was taken from a human donor with alopecia areata. The sequences come from CD8+ T cells sorted from blood, collected at week 4, from a patient treated with tofacitinib. The CDR3 sequence: CASSQGTGGPYEQYF. The CDR3, as DNA: TGTGCCAGCAGTCAGGGGACAGGGGGTCCCTACGAGCAGTACTTC.